The T cell receptor beta chain under discussion was sequenced for a study of blood T cell repertoires in COVID-19. The CDR3 is made up of 15 amino acids. The germline V and J ends were trimmed by 0 bases and 2 bases, with 8 bases remaining between them. In germline, CDR1 is SGHTA, CDR2 FQGNSA. The table came from immunoSEQ multiplex PCR; TCRdb's copy has only in-frame clones and leaves some out. The data contain some 140,000 clones, roughly 90% of them seen just once; the ten biggest clones take up less than 20%. This clonotype originated in a man aged 50 to 59 with active or convalescent COVID-19. This rearrangement joins TRBV7-2 to TRBJ2-1; D may be TRBD2 (5 bases). Sequenced material: peripheral blood. DNA of the CDR3: TGTGCCAGCAGCTTAGCGTCGGGGACCTACAATGAGCAGTTCTTC. This gives the protein CASSLASGTYNEQFF.